This T cell receptor beta chain derives from a study of T cells in Graves' hyperthyroidism and ophthalmopathy. The J segment lost 9 bases and the V segment lost 5 bases, leaving 15 bases of the junction unmatched. From germline, CDR1 is MNHNS and CDR2 SASEGT. This CDR3 is 16 amino acids long. This clonotype was observed many times. Amplified regions were TCR beta CDR3 sequences from RNA transcripts. The HTBI primer set served for first-round RT-PCR of the TCR CDR3. One entry per CDR3 protein results from TCRdb running MiXCR on the multiplex PCR reads. The sample carries about 740,000 distinct CDR3 sequences, about 15% recorded once. Isolation of PBMCs was performed on 8.5 to 10 ml fresh peripheral blood.

Sequencing input: blood. The chain carries TRBV6-1 and TRBJ2-1, with 8 bases identical to TRBD1. This clonotype was obtained from a woman aged 18-29 years with Graves' hyperthyroidism. CDR3 loop: CASSPLDRVLRGEQFF. CDR3 bases: TGTGCCAGCAGTCCCCTGGACAGGGTTTTAAGGGGTGAGCAGTTCTTC.